This T cell receptor (beta chain) appears in the sequencing data of a study of regulatory T cells in long-lasting Graves disease. Study-wide points: Patients whose Graves' disease persisted exhibited lower TCR diversity than those newly diagnosed. Shared public clonotypes totalled 2,741 in persistent patients, compared with about 970 in new patients.

Documented time point: persistent/refractory GD, antithyroid drugs over 5 years with positive TRAb. RNA isolated from PBMCs was used to make the TCR library. The CDR3 covers 14 residues. Deletions cut 1 base from V and 9 bases from J, with 10 bases between. Germline V gene data show CDR1 as LGHNA and CDR2 as YNFKEQ. Of note for this clonotype: Its antigen remains unknown.

Building of the TCR beta libraries involved iRepertoire HTBI primers and Arm-PCR of CDR3 regions. TCRdb re-derived calls from the multiplex PCR reads in MiXCR, one entry per CDR3 protein. The repertoire holds around 400,000 distinct CDR3 sequences, with around 24% as singletons. The source material was peripheral blood mononuclear cells (PBMCs), sampled when the disease was refractory, from a patient treated with antithyroid drugs. The V call is TRBV4-2, the J call TRBJ1-6; D remains ambiguous. This receptor was obtained from a female donor with Graves disease. The CDR3 sequence is CASSQGGVSSPLHF. CDR3 sequence (DNA): TGTGCCAGCAGCCAAGGGGGTGTAAGTTCACCCCTCCACTTT.